These T cell receptor beta chains were read from a single sample in a study of OX40 agonist ivuxolimab in advanced cancers. Measured with immunoSEQ multiplex PCR; TCRdb has only the in-frame clones, and not every one. The sample holds about 52,000 clones, approximately 88% seen once. This specimen was CD4+ or CD8+ T cells sorted from blood, taken in a trial of the OX40 agonist ivuxolimab. These receptors all come from an adult with an advanced solid tumor such as melanoma, head and neck, liver or kidney cancer. The CDR3 runs from the conserved cysteine through the conserved F or W. The D gene is left open where the match is weak. Size is stated for part of the rows, as once, few or many counts, or as a class when the clone is expanded.

TRBD1 | TRBJ2-5 | - | TRBV27 | TGTGCCAGCAGTTTATCGAGGCCGGCTAGGGGGCGCGTTGGCCGAGACGCCCAGTACTTC | CASSLSRPARGRVGRDAQYF
TRBD2 | TRBJ2-3 | - | TRBV6-4 | TGTGCCAGCATTAGGGGTCCGACCCTACAGACTAGCGGGGGGTCAGATACGCAGTATTTT | CASIRGPTLQTSGGSDTQYF
- | TRBJ1-4 | - | TRBV7-8 | TGTGCCAGCAGCTTATTAACAACTAATGAAAAACTGTTTTTT | CASSLLTTNEKLFF
- | TRBJ2-1 | once | TRBV27 | TGTGCCAGCAGTTTAGCGTCCCTTGGCAATGAGCAGTTCTTC | CASSLASLGNEQFF
TRBD1 | TRBJ2-7 | - | TRBV4-1 | TGCGCCAGCAGCCAAGATAGAGGGGACAGTTACGAGCAGTACTTC | CASSQDRGDSYEQYF
- | TRBJ2-3 | - | TRBV9 | TGTGCCAGCAGCGCAGGGGAGTTCACAGATACGCAGTATTTT | CASSAGEFTDTQYF
- | TRBJ2-3 | - | TRBV5-8 | TGTGCCAGCAGCTTGGGCCAGACTAGTCTCACAGATACGCAGTATTTT | CASSLGQTSLTDTQYF
- | TRBJ2-2 | - | TRBV11-3 | TGTGCCAGCAGCATTCGACAGTCCGGGGAGCTGTTTTTT | CASSIRQSGELFF
TRBD2 | TRBJ2-7 | - | TRBV27 | TGTGCCAGCAGTCGCCGGGGTAGCGGGTACGAGCAGTACTTC | CASSRRGSGYEQYF
TRBD1 | TRBJ2-2 | - | TRBV4-1 | TGCGCCAGCAGCCCCGAGCCGGGACAGGGCCGGGAGCTGTTTTTT | CASSPEPGQGRELFF
TRBD2 | TRBJ2-1 | - | TRBV15 | TGTGCCACCAGCAGAGATTTTCTTTTGCTGGGACTAGCGGGATTGGGTGAGCAGTTCTTC | CATSRDFLLLGLAGLGEQFF
- | TRBJ2-7 | - | TRBV28 | TGTGCCAGCAGTTTAGCTGGGACGGACGAGCAGTACTTC | CASSLAGTDEQYF
TRBD2 | TRBJ2-1 | few | TRBV4-3 | TGCGCCAGCAGCCAGAAAGCGGGAGGGGGGCATGAGCAGTTCTTC | CASSQKAGGGHEQFF
TRBD1 | TRBJ2-1 | - | TRBV6-4 | TGTGCCAGCAGTGCCGGGACAGGAGGAAACAATGAGCAGTTCTTC | CASSAGTGGNNEQFF
- | TRBJ1-1 | - | TRBV6-6 | TGTGCCAGCAGCCGAGGGGAGAACACTGAAGCTTTCTTT | CASSRGENTEAFF
- | TRBJ1-3 | - | TRBV5-4 | TGTGCCAGCAGCTTGGCGTCAGGCAGGAGCTCTGGAAACACCATATATTTT | CASSLASGRSSGNTIYF
- | TRBJ2-1 | once | TRBV10-2 | TGCGCCAGCAGTGGGGGGGCCTACAATGAGCAGTTCTTC | CASSGGAYNEQFF
- | TRBJ2-3 | few | TRBV7-9 | TGTGCCAGCAGCTTAGCGACCACAGATACGCAGTATTTT | CASSLATTDTQYF
TRBD1 | TRBJ1-4 | - | TRBV28 | TGTGCCAGCAAGGTGGCCGGGACAGGGCCGACTAATGAAAAACTGTTTTTT | CASKVAGTGPTNEKLFF
- | TRBJ2-7 | - | TRBV5-5 | TGTGCCAGCAGCCTAGGTCTGGGGGGCTCCTACGAGCAGTACTTC | CASSLGLGGSYEQYF
TRBD2 | TRBJ2-5 | few | TRBV15 | TGTGCCACCAGCAGAGACCGGACTAGCGCGGGGGAGACCCAGTACTTC | CATSRDRTSAGETQYF
TRBD1 | TRBJ1-4 | - | TRBV19 | TGTGCCAGTAGTATGGCAGGGGGACGTGAAAAACTGTTTTTT | CASSMAGGREKLFF
TRBD1 | TRBJ2-7 | - | TRBV28 | TGTGCCAGCAGTTCACTGACAGGGCAAAGGATTTACGAGCAGTACTTC | CASSSLTGQRIYEQYF
- | TRBJ1-3 | - | TRBV28 | TGTGCCAGCAAAGGACAGTATCGCATATATTTT | CASKGQYRIYF
- | TRBJ1-5 | - | TRBV2 | TGTGCCAGCAGTGGCCATAGCAATCAGCCCCAGCATTTT | CASSGHSNQPQHF
TRBD1 | TRBJ2-3 | - | TRBV7-2 | TGTGCCAGCAGCTTAGGGGGGCCAGGGGGTACAGATACGCAGTATTTT | CASSLGGPGGTDTQYF
- | TRBJ2-3 | once | TRBV5-6 | TGTGCCAGCAGCTGGAGGGTGGGCACAGATACGCAGTATTTT | CASSWRVGTDTQYF
TRBD2 | TRBJ2-3 | medium-sized | TRBV5-4 | TGTGCCAGCCAATTGGATAGCGGGGTGACAGATACGCAGTATTTT | CASQLDSGVTDTQYF
- | TRBJ2-4 | - | TRBV21-1 | TGTGCCAGCAGCAAAGAAACGAGGGCGCGGGCCAAAAACATTCAGTACTTC | CASSKETRARAKNIQYF
- | TRBJ2-7 | few | TRBV18 | TGTGCCAGCTCACCATTCACAGGGTCCTACGAGCAGTACTTC | CASSPFTGSYEQYF
- | TRBJ1-1 | - | TRBV6-1 | TGTGCCAGCAGCTCGGGGCCGGAAGCTTTCTTT | CASSSGPEAFF
- | TRBJ1-5 | - | TRBV7-9 | TGTGCCAGCAGCCCGAGCGGCGGGTTAAGCAATCAGCCCCAGCATTTT | CASSPSGGLSNQPQHF
TRBD2 | TRBJ2-5 | - | TRBV7-2 | TGTGCCAGCAGCCTCGGGACTAGCGGGCCCAAAGAGACCCAGTACTTC | CASSLGTSGPKETQYF